The 20 T cell receptor beta chains given below trace back to one sample, sequenced in a study of T cell responses to AZD1222 COVID-19 vaccine. Sequenced by immunoSEQ multiplex PCR; TCRdb stores in-frame clones only, minus some. The profile covers approximately 31,000 clones, with over 75% appearing a single time and approximately 15% taken by the ten largest. The sequencing used peripheral blood, collected 28 days after the second AZD1222 dose. Receptors originate from an adult who received the AZD1222 COVID-19 vaccine.

The J gene is TRBJ1-1, the V gene TRBV5-1; 8 bases agree with TRBD1. The V segment lost 4 bases and the J segment 3 bases; nucleotides outside the gene matches: 5. Per germline, CDR1 SGHRS and CDR2 YFSETQ. The CDR3 consists of 14 residues. CDR3 bases: TGCGCCAGCAGCGTGACAGGGGATGACACTGAAGCTTTCTTT. Its protein is CASSVTGDDTEAFF.

CDR3 in amino acids: CASSVAQGYEKLFF. The DNA for the CDR3 is TGTGCCAGCAGCGTCGCCCAGGGATATGAAAAACTGTTTTTT. The chain links TRBV9 to TRBJ1-4; a weak D match, TRBD1 (5 bases). Trimming took off 2 bases at V and 6 bases at J, with 11 bases between the two ends. This CDR3 is 14 amino acids long. Germline assignment: CDR1 SGDLS and CDR2 YYNGEE.

J is TRBJ2-1 and V is TRBV2; 7 nucleotides line up with TRBD2. The CDR3 extends over 14 amino acids. V lost 10 bases, J lost 1 base, and 7 bases stayed unmatched. Germline assignment: CDR1 SNHLY and CDR2 FYNNEI. CDR3 DNA: TGTGCCACCGAGTCGGGGGGTTCCTACAATGAGCAGTTCTTC. Its translation is CATESGGSYNEQFF.

The chain links TRBV7-2 to TRBJ1-2; D is unresolved. The CDR3 consists of 12 residues. Germline V CDR1 and CDR2: SGHTA, FQGNSA. The V gene lost 3 bases and the J gene lost 5 bases, with 7 bases spanning the gap. This CDR3 reads CASSFVRYGYTF. Written as DNA, the CDR3 is TGTGCCAGCAGCTTCGTCCGGTATGGCTACACCTTC. Full variable domain (missing parts from reference TRBV7-2 and TRBJ1-2): GAGVSQSPSNKVTEKGKDVELRCDPISGHTALYWYRQSLGQGLEFLIYFQGNSAPDKSGLPSDRFSAERTGGSVSTLTIQRTQQEDSAVYLCASSFVRYGYTFGSGTRLTVV.

The rearrangement uses TRBV7-2 and TRBJ2-3; 10 bases map to TRBD2. The CDR3 extends over 17 amino acids. J gave up 0 bases and V 2 bases, and 5 bases lay outside the gene matches. Germline V gene lookup returns CDR1 SGHTA and CDR2 FQGNSA. The CDR3 DNA follows: TGTGCCAGCAGCTTAAGACTAGCGGGTATTAGCACAGATACGCAGTATTTT. This gives the protein CASSLRLAGISTDTQYF.

The sample holds a few counts of this clone. The V and J genes are TRBV7-9 and TRBJ2-2; D is undetermined. Germline lookup yields CDR1 SEHNR and CDR2 FQNEAQ (reference sequence). Trimming took 5 bases from V and 5 from J, leaving 9 bases between them. The CDR3 contains 13 residues. In DNA, the CDR3 is TGTGCCAGCAGCCCCCTAGGGACCGGGGAGCTGTTTTTT. This gives the protein CASSPLGTGELFF.

V and J are TRBV5-1 and TRBJ2-5; D may be TRBD1 (6 bases). V was clipped by 3 bases and J by 2 bases, with 11 bases between them. The CDR3 is made up of 14 amino acids. Germline V gene sequence: CDR1 SGHRS, CDR2 YFSETQ. The chain's CDR3 is CASSSGTPQETQYF. DNA for the CDR3: TGCGCCAGCAGCTCCGGGACACCGCAAGAGACCCAGTACTTC. The full variable domain, with the rest looked up from reference TRBV5-1 and TRBJ2-5, is KAGVTQTPRYLIKTRGQQVTLSCSPISGHRSVSWYQQTPGQGLQFLFEYFSETQRNKGNFPGRFSGRQFSNSRSEMNVSTLELGDSALYLCASSSGTPQETQYFGPGTRLLVL.

This clone was recorded only once. The V gene is TRBV4-3, the J gene TRBJ1-5; D gene uncertain. Trimming took off 0 bases at V and 6 bases at J, with 6 bases between the two ends. The CDR3 is made up of 13 amino acids. CDR1 and CDR2 from the germline V gene are LGHNA and YSLEER. CDR3 in DNA: TGCGCCAGCAGCCAAGACAGTAGTCAGCCCCAGCATTTT. This encodes CASSQDSSQPQHF.

As regards this clone: Germline and junction disagree at one end, which may indicate a read error. V is TRBV12-3 or TRBV12-4 and J is TRBJ1-1; D gene ambiguous. This CDR3 region has 13 residues. The chain's CDR3 is CTSSQQVNTEAFF. The CDR3 bases are TGTACCAGCAGTCAGCAGGTGAACACTGAAGCTTTCTTT.

In its sample, this clone was seen a few times. The CDR3 sequence: CASSPHYSSPTDTQYF. Written as DNA, the CDR3 is TGTGCCAGCAGCCCCCATTACAGTTCGCCGACAGATACGCAGTATTTT. V and J are TRBV6-2 or TRBV6-3 and TRBJ2-3, with D uncertain. V dropped 6 bases and J dropped 3 bases, with 19 bases sitting between them. Germline CDR1 and CDR2: MNHEY and SVGEGT. The CDR3 runs 16 residues.

The V call is TRBV5-5, the J call TRBJ1-5; unclear D gene. The CDR3 has 14 residues. V was cut by 0 bases and J by 0 bases, with 4 bases left in between. CDR1 is SGHKS, CDR2 YYEKEE, per germline (reference sequence). CDR3 loop: CASSLAVSNQPQHF. The CDR3 DNA follows: TGTGCCAGCAGCTTGGCAGTTAGCAATCAGCCCCAGCATTTT. The full variable domain, in which reference TRBV5-5 and TRBJ1-5 provide the parts outside the CDR3, is DAGVTQSPTHLIKTRGQQVTLRCSPISGHKSVSWYQQVLGQGPQFIFQYYEKEERGRGNFPDRFSARQFPNYSSELNVNALLLGDSALYLCASSLAVSNQPQHFGDGTRLSIL.

This clone was observed a handful of times. J is TRBJ2-7 and V is TRBV9, with D possibly TRBD2 on 6 matching bases. The CDR3 spans 14 residues. V was clipped by 2 bases and J by 0 bases, with 9 bases between them. Germline CDR1 is SGDLS and CDR2 is YYNGEE. The CDR3 loop reads CASSVRDFSYEQYF. CDR3 sequence (DNA): TGTGCCAGCAGCGTGCGGGACTTCTCCTACGAGCAGTACTTC.

The rearrangement joins TRBV21-1 to TRBJ1-2; the DNA was not compared with TRBD1, the D call given in the table. TRBV21-1 constitutes a pseudogene. The CDR3 runs to 15 residues. This CDR3 is CASNTPIRQAYGYTF. The CDR3 region has the DNA TGTGCCAGCAACACCCCGATAAGACAGGCCTATGGCTACACCTTC.

The chain uses TRBV15 and TRBJ2-2; D is uncertain. The CDR3 extends over 13 amino acids. V was clipped by 0 bases and J by 6 bases, with 5 bases between them. Per germline, CDR1 LNHNV and CDR2 YYDKDF (reference sequence). The CDR3 region has the DNA TGTGCCACCAGCAGAGATTTCGCCGGGGAGCTGTTTTTT. Translated, it gives CATSRDFAGELFF.

V gene TRBV18 combines with J gene TRBJ1-2; 7 bases fit TRBD1. V shed 5 bases and J 7 bases; nucleotides not matched to a gene: 13. Per the germline V gene, CDR1 is KGHSH and CDR2 is LQKENI. This CDR3 comprises 15 residues. The CDR3 loop reads CASSAGTALGSGYTF. The CDR3, as DNA: TGTGCCAGCTCAGCCGGGACAGCATTAGGGTCTGGCTACACCTTC.

The chain combines TRBV11-1 with TRBJ1-3, with D possibly matching TRBD1 (6 bases). V lost 4 bases and J lost 5, with 12 bases in between. CDR1 SGHAT and CDR2 FQDESV come from the germline V gene (reference sequence). The CDR3 has 14 amino acids. The CDR3 nucleotides read TGTGCCAGCAGCTCCACCCGGGACAGAAACACCATATATTTT. Its protein is CASSSTRDRNTIYF. The whole variable domain, remainder taken from reference TRBV11-1 and TRBJ1-3, is EAEVAQSPRYKITEKSQAVAFWCDPISGHATLYWYRQILGQGPELLVQFQDESVVDDSQLPKDRFSAERLKGVDSTLKIQPAELGDSAMYLCASSSTRDRNTIYFGEGSWLTVV.

The rearrangement uses TRBV4-1 and TRBJ1-5; possible D gene TRBD1, 6 bases. The V gene's germline CDR1 is MGHRA and CDR2 YSYEKL. V lost 0 bases to trimming and J lost 6 bases, with 15 bases between them. This CDR3 contains 16 residues. CDR3 DNA sequence: TGCGCCAGCAGCCAAGATTCGGGCAGGGGAGGTCAGCCCCAGCATTTT. Translated: CASSQDSGRGGQPQHF.

This clone was counted a single time. V is TRBV28 and J is TRBJ2-3; the match to TRBD1 covers 8 bases. Germline values: CDR1 MDHEN, CDR2 SYDVKM. The CDR3 runs to 17 residues. The V and J ends lost 6 bases and 0 bases, in that order; junction bases with no gene match: 11. Here the CDR3 reads CASSTIQGALSTDTQYF. The CDR3 nucleotides are TGTGCCAGCAGCACCATCCAGGGGGCGCTGAGCACAGATACGCAGTATTTT.

The sample holds a few counts of this clone. The J gene is TRBJ2-2, the V gene TRBV6-1; D is possibly TRBD1 (6 bases). V was clipped by 0 bases and J by 2 bases, with 10 bases between them. This CDR3 comprises 16 residues. In germline, CDR1 is MNHNS, CDR2 SASEGT. The CDR3 DNA follows: TGTGCCAGCAGTGAAGCTGGGACACGAAACACCGGGGAGCTGTTTTTT. Protein sequence: CASSEAGTRNTGELFF.

The chain recombines TRBV9 with TRBJ2-1, with D unclear. Deletions cut 4 bases from V and 7 bases from J, with 12 bases between. CDR3 size: 13 residues. Germline V gives CDR1 SGDLS, CDR2 YYNGEE. CDR3 bases: TGTGCCAGCAGCACCGCCCTGGGAAATGAGCAGTTCTTC. Its translation is CASSTALGNEQFF.